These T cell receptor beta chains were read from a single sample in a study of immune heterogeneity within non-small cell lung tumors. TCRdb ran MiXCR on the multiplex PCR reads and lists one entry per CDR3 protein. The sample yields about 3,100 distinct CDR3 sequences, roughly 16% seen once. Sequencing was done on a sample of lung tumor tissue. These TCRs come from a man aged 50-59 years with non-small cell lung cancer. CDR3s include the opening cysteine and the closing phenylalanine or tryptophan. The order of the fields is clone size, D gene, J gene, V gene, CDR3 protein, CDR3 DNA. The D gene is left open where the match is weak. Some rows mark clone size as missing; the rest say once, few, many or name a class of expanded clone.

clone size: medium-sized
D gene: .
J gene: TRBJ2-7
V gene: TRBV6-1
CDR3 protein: CASSYPGGASSYEQYF
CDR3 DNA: TGTGCCAGCAGTTATCCAGGGGGGGCGAGCTCCTACGAGCAGTACTTC

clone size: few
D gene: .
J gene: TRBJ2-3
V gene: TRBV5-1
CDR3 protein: CASSLGGTDTQYF
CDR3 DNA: TGCGCCAGCAGCTTGGGGGGCACAGATACGCAGTATTTT

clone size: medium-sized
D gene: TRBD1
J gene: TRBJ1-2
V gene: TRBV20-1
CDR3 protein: CSARQGEQLRNYGYTF
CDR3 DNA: TGCAGTGCCAGACAGGGGGAACAGCTACGTAACTATGGCTACACCTTC

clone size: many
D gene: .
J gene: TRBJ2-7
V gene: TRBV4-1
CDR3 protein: CASSQMRGFAYEQYF
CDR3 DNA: TGCGCCAGCAGCCAAATGAGGGGCTTCGCCTACGAGCAGTACTTC

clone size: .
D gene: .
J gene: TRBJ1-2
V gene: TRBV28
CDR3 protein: CASSFRGKRYGYTF
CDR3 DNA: TGTGCCAGCAGTTTTAGGGGAAAGCGCTATGGCTACACCTTC

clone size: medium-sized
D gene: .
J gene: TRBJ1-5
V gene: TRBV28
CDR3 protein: CAITAGTGTGTPQHF
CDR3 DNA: TGTGCCATCACTGCCGGGACGGGAACGGGGACGCCCCAGCATTTT

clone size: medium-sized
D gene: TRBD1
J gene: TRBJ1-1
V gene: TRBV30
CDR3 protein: CAWRGQGTEAFF
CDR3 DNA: TGTGCCTGGAGGGGACAGGGCACTGAAGCTTTCTTT

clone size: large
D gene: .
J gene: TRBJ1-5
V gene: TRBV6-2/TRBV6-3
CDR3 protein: CASTPRRRHNQPQHF
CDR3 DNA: TGTGCCAGCACCCCACGGCGACGGCACAATCAGCCCCAGCATTTT

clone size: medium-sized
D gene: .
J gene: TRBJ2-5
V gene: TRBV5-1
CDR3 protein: CASSFSQETQYF
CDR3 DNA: TGCGCCAGCAGCTTCAGCCAAGAGACCCAGTACTTC

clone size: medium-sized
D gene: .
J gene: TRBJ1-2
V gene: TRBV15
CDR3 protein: CATRSSGDAFPNYGYTF
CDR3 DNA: TGTGCCACCAGATCCTCAGGGGACGCCTTCCCTAACTATGGCTACACCTTC

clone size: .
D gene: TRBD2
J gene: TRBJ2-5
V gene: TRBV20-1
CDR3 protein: CSARSIGSGSPETQYF
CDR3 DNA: TGCAGTGCTAGATCGATTGGTAGCGGGAGTCCAGAGACCCAGTACTTC

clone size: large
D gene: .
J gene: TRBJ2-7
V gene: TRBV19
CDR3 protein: CASSGGGKVNYEQYF
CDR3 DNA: TGTGCCAGTAGCGGGGGCGGGAAGGTGAACTACGAGCAGTACTTC

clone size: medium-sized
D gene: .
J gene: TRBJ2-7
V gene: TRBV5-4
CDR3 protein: CASSSSSVQGEQYF
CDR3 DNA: TGTGCCAGCAGCTCTTCTAGCGTCCAGGGCGAGCAGTACTTC

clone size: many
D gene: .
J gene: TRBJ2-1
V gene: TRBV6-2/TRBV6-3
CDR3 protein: CASSYGWDEQFF
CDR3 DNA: TGTGCCAGCAGTTACGGTTGGGATGAGCAGTTCTTC

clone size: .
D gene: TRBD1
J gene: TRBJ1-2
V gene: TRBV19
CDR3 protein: CASSISPGGVYGYTF
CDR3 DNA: TGTGCCAGTAGTATAAGCCCAGGGGGCGTCTATGGCTACACCTTC

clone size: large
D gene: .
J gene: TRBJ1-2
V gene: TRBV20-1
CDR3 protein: CSAEGVGNYGYTF
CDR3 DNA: TGCAGTGCGGAGGGGGTAGGGAACTATGGCTACACCTTC

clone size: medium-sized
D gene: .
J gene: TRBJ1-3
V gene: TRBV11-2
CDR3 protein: CASSLDFGAGNTIYF
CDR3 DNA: TGTGCCAGCAGCTTAGATTTCGGTGCCGGGAACACCATATATTTT

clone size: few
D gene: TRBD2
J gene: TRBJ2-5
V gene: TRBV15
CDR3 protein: CATSRESRASGNIPQYF
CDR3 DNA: TGTGCCACCAGCAGAGAATCTAGGGCTAGCGGTAATATCCCCCAGTACTTC

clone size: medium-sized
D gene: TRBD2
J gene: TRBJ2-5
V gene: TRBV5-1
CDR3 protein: CASSKGLVVEETQYF
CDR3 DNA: TGCGCCAGCAGCAAAGGACTAGTAGTTGAGGAGACCCAGTACTTC

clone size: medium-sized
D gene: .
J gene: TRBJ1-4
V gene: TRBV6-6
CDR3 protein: CASSYDGGEEKLFF
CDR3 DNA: TGTGCCAGCAGTTACGACGGGGGCGAGGAAAAACTGTTTTTT

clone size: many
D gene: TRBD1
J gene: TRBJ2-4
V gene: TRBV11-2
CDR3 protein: CASSTGTGGGNIQYF
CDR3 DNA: TGTGCCAGCAGCACCGGGACAGGAGGGGGAAACATTCAGTACTTC

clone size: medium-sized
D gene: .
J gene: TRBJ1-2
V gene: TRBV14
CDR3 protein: CASSQVYGDLHTF
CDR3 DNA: TGTGCCAGCAGCCAAGTTTACGGGGATCTTCACACCTTC

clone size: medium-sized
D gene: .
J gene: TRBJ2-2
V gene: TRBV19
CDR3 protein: CASSIRGINTGELFF
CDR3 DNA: TGTGCCAGTAGTATCCGAGGGATAAACACCGGGGAGCTGTTTTTT

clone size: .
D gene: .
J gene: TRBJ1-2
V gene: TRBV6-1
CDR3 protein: CASSEQAGYGYTF
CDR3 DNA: TGTGCCAGCAGTGAACAGGCGGGGTATGGCTACACCTTC

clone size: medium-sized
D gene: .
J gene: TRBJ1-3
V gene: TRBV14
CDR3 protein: CASSRFGQSSSGNTIYF
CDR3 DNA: TGTGCCAGCAGCCGCTTTGGGCAATCGAGCTCTGGAAACACCATATATTTT

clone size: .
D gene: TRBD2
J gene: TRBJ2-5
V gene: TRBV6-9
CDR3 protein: CASSLAGRGYQETQYF
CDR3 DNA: TGTGCCAGCAGCTTAGCAGGGCGGGGGTACCAAGAGACCCAGTACTTC

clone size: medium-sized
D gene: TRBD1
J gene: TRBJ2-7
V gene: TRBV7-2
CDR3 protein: CASSSRDRNPYEQYF
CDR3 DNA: TGTGCCAGCAGCTCCCGGGACAGGAACCCTTACGAGCAGTACTTC

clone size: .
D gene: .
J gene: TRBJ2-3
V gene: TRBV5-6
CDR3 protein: CASSSIQSTDTQYF
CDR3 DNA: TGTGCCAGCAGCTCGATACAGTCCACAGATACGCAGTATTTT

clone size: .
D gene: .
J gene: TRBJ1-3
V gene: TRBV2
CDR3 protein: CASNPGLSNTIYF
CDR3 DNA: TGTGCCAGCAACCCGGGACTCAGTAACACCATATATTTT

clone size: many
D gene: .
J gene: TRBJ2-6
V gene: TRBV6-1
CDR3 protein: CASSPRRSAAFSGANVLTF
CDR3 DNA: TGTGCCAGCAGTCCTCGTCGGTCTGCAGCGTTCTCTGGGGCCAACGTCCTGACTTTC

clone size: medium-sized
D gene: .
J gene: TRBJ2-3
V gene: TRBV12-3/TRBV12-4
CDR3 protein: CASSLLEIDTQYF
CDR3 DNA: TGTGCCAGCAGTTTACTTGAGATAGATACGCAGTATTTT

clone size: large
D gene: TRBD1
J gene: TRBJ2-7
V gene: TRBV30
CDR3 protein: CATQGARGEQYF
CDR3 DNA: TGTGCCACCCAGGGGGCCCGTGGGGAGCAGTACTTC

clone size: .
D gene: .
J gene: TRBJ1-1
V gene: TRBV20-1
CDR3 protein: CSARDRGGGTEAFF
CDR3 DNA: TGCAGTGCTAGAGATCGTGGGGGGGGCACTGAAGCTTTCTTT

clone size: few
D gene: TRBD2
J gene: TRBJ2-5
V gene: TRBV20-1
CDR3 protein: CSARVVADVLAGGPGETQYF
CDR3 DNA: TGCAGTGCTAGAGTTGTAGCGGATGTCCTAGCGGGAGGGCCTGGGGAGACCCAGTACTTC

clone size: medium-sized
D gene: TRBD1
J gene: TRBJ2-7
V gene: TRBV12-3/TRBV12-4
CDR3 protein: CASSTRTGISYEQYF
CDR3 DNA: TGTGCCAGCAGCACAAGGACAGGAATCTCCTACGAGCAGTACTTC

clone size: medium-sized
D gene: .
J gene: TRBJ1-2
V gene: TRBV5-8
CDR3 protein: CASSSQGHAYGYTF
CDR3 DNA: TGTGCCAGCAGCTCACAAGGACATGCCTATGGCTACACCTTC

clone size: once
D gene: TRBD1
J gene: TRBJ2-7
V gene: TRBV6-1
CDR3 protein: CASGQVGVYEQYF
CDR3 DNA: TGTGCCAGCGGACAGGTCGGAGTCTACGAGCAGTACTTC

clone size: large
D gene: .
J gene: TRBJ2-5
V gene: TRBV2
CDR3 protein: CASSPRETQYF
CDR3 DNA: TGTGCCAGCAGCCCAAGGGAGACCCAGTACTTC

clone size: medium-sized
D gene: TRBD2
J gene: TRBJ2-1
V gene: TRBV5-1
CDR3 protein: CASSFGLAGGREQFF
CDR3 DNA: TGCGCCAGCAGTTTTGGACTAGCGGGAGGGAGGGAGCAGTTCTTC

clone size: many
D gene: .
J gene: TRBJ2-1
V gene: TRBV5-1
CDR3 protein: CASSGAGSYNEQFF
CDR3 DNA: TGCGCCAGCAGTGGGGCGGGCTCCTACAATGAGCAGTTCTTC

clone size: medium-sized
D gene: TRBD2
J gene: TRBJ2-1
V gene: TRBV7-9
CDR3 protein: CASRGLAGGLSYNEQFF
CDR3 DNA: TGTGCCAGCAGAGGACTAGCGGGAGGGCTCTCCTACAATGAGCAGTTCTTC

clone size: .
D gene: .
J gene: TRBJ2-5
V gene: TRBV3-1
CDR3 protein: CASSQDPVIRETQYF
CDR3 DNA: TGTGCCAGCAGCCAAGACCCAGTGATTCGAGAGACCCAGTACTTC

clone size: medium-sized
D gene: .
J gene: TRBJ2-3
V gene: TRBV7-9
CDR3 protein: CASSSQKPGGLATPPDTQYF
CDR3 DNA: TGTGCCAGCAGTTCTCAAAAACCAGGGGGGCTAGCGACCCCCCCCGATACGCAGTATTTT

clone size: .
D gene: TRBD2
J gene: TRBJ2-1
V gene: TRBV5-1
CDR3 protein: CASSLLSGASNEQFF
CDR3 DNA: TGCGCCAGCAGCTTGCTTAGCGGGGCAAGCAATGAGCAGTTCTTC

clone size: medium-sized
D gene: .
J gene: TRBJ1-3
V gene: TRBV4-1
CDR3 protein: CASSQDRTRSGNTIYF
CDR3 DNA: TGCGCCAGCAGCCAAGATAGGACTCGCTCTGGAAACACCATATATTTT

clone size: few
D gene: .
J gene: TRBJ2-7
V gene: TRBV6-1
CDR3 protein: CASSEMTYYEQYF
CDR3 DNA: TGTGCCAGCAGTGAGATGACGTACTACGAGCAGTACTTC

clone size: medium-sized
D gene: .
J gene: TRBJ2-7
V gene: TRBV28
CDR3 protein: CASSLEGRPVYEQYF
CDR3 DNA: TGTGCCAGCAGCTTAGAGGGGCGACCGGTTTACGAGCAGTACTTC

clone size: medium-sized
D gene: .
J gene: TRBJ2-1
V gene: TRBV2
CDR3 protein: CASSEAWDLAVLF
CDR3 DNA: TGTGCCAGCAGTGAGGCCTGGGATCTTGCCGTACTCTTC

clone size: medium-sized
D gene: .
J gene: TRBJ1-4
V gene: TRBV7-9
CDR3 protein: CASSFGRGLFF
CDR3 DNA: TGTGCCAGCAGCTTTGGGAGGGGCCTGTTTTTT